Below, 25 T cell receptor beta chains from the same sample are listed, as sequenced in a study of CD4 T cells in relation to SARS-CoV-2 and coronaviruses (dated by TCRdb to the early 2020s). CD4+ T cells from unexposed donors were collected before the COVID-19 pandemic (2011-2018). After approximately eleven days of culture, CD4+ T cells were isolated with the EasySep CD4+ T cell isolation kit. These TCRs are of unknown antigen specificity. The receptor library was made with the immunoSEQ multiplex PCR assay. The table was pulled from immuneACCESS by TCRdb, which kept in-frame rearrangements only. Such tables lose some clones; where checked, under half of the loss comes from unresolved V genes, and the rest has no known cause. For this sample there are under 30,000 clones; around 72% appear just once. In total, the top ten clones hold 10% to 15% of the sample. The specimen was CD4+ T cells from PBMCs, cultured in vitro. The receptors were gathered from a human donor in good health.

The rearrangement uses TRBV3-1 (or the pseudogene TRBV3-2) and TRBJ2-7, with 14 bases aligning to TRBD2. This CDR3 has 15 amino acids. V lost 6 bases, J lost 5 bases, and 6 bases stayed unmatched. The V gene's germline CDR1 is LGHDT and CDR2 YNNKEL (reference sequence). As DNA, the CDR3 is TGTGCCAGCAGTCCTCCGGGACTAGCGGGAGACGAGCAGTACTTC. It codes for CASSPPGLAGDEQYF.

The chain employs TRBV11-2 and TRBJ1-1, with D perhaps TRBD1 (5 bases). This CDR3 is 13 amino acids long. Germline loops: CDR1 SGHAT, CDR2 FQNNGV. Trimming removed 4 bases from V and 2 bases from J, with 8 bases in between. The DNA for the CDR3 is TGTGCCAGCAGCTCGGACACCAACACTGAAGCTTTCTTT. It encodes CASSSDTNTEAFF.

The chain combines TRBV7-2 with TRBJ2-7, with TRBD1 matching 11 bases. The V and J ends lost 5 bases and 3 bases, in that order; junction bases with no gene match: 6. The CDR3 runs to 15 residues. Germline-derived CDR1 and CDR2 are SGHTA and FQGNSA. The DNA for the CDR3 is TGTGCCAGCAGCCCCACCGGGACAGGGGGCTACGAGCAGTACTTC. This sequence encodes CASSPTGTGGYEQYF.

The chain uses TRBV6-5 and TRBJ1-2; D remains ambiguous. This CDR3 has 14 residues. CDR1 MNHEY and CDR2 SVGAGI come from the germline V gene. Deletions cut 0 bases from V and 2 bases from J, with 7 bases between. The CDR3 nucleotides read TGTGCCAGCAGTTACTCCGCATCGAACTATGGCTACACCTTC. Encoded protein: CASSYSASNYGYTF.

The chain links TRBV6-1 to TRBJ1-5; D perhaps matches TRBD1 (5 bases). The V end lost 3 bases, the J end lost 5 bases, and 14 bases lay between the germline ends. The length of the CDR3 is 15 residues. Germline V CDR1 and CDR2: MNHNS, SASEGT. The CDR3 here is CASSEVEGQHQPQHF. CDR3 in DNA: TGTGCCAGCAGTGAGGTGGAGGGGCAGCATCAGCCCCAGCATTTT.

This rearrangement joins TRBV11-3 to TRBJ2-7, with D possibly TRBD2 on 6 matching bases. Germline V CDR1 and CDR2: SGHNT, YENEEA. The V end lost 5 bases, the J end lost 7 bases, and 18 bases lay between the germline ends. There are 14 residues in the CDR3. CDR3 in DNA: TGTGCCAGCAGCCCATCCGTGAGGGGAGGTGAGCAGTACTTC. Protein: CASSPSVRGGEQYF. The complete variable domain, with remaining parts taken from reference TRBV11-3 and TRBJ2-7, reads EAGVVQSPRYKIIEKKQPVAFWCNPISGHNTLYWYLQNLGQGPELLIRYENEEAVDDSQLPKDRFSAERLKGVDSTLKIQPAELGDSAVYLCASSPSVRGGEQYFGPGTRLTVT.

The chain's CDR3 is CASSLLGGEQPQHF. The CDR3 DNA is TGTGCCAGCAGCCTCCTTGGGGGGGAGCAGCCCCAGCATTTT. This sequence joins TRBV6-6 and TRBJ1-5; the D gene is possibly TRBD1 (5 bases). Germline loops: CDR1 MNHNY, CDR2 SVGAGI (reference sequence). The CDR3 runs 14 residues. With 6 bases removed from V and 7 bases from J, the gap between germline ends came to 16 bases.

The rearrangement joins TRBV5-1 to TRBJ2-1; tentatively, D is TRBD2 (7 bases). Trimming took off 4 bases at V and 6 bases at J, with 20 bases between the two ends. The germline CDR1 and CDR2 sequences are SGHRS and YFSETQ. The CDR3 is 16 amino acids. The CDR3 is CASSETSRRGGNEQFF. The CDR3 DNA sequence: TGCGCCAGCAGCGAGACTAGCCGGAGGGGGGGCAATGAGCAGTTCTTC.

The gene calls are TRBV5-6 and TRBJ2-2; D may correspond to TRBD1 or TRBD2 (5 bases each). The germline CDR1 and CDR2 sequences are SGHDT and YYEEEE. This CDR3 is built from 17 residues. V lost 4 bases, J lost 5 bases, and 21 bases lay in between. CDR3 DNA sequence: TGTGCCAGCAGCCAGACCGGGACCCAGGGCAATACCGGGGAGCTGTTTTTT. Protein sequence: CASSQTGTQGNTGELFF.

This clone appeared a few times. The rearrangement links TRBV10-3 to TRBJ2-7; D possibly corresponds to TRBD2 (6 bases). In germline, CDR1 is ENHRY, CDR2 SYGVKD. Trimming took off 4 bases at V and 7 bases at J, with 20 bases between the two ends. The length of the CDR3 is 15 residues. This CDR3 is CAISGGDSRRSEQYF. CDR3 DNA: TGTGCCATCAGTGGAGGGGACTCTCGACGGAGTGAGCAGTACTTC.

V usage is TRBV5-1 and J usage is TRBJ2-3; TRBD2 agrees at 11 bases. The junction had 9 bases not matched to a gene; V was cut back by 4 bases and J by 2 bases. This CDR3 has 17 amino acids. The germline V gene has CDR1 SGHRS and CDR2 YFSETQ. The chain's CDR3 is CASSLEGLAEFTDTQYF. CDR3 DNA sequence: TGCGCCAGCAGCCTGGAGGGACTAGCGGAGTTCACAGATACGCAGTATTTT.

V usage is TRBV3-1 (or the pseudogene TRBV3-2) and J usage is TRBJ2-3; the D call may be TRBD1 or TRBD2 (5 bases each). The CDR3 runs 16 residues. V was pared by 4 bases and J by 6 bases, with 20 bases between. Germline V gene data show CDR1 as LGHDT and CDR2 as YNNKEL (reference sequence). This CDR3 reads CASSRPPGTTTDTQYF. As DNA, the CDR3 is TGTGCCAGCAGCCGCCCCCCCGGGACCACCACTGATACGCAGTATTTT.

V is TRBV27 and J is TRBJ1-1; possible D gene TRBD1, 5 bases. The CDR3 totals 13 residues. Germline assignment: CDR1 MNHEY and CDR2 SMNVEV (reference sequence). Trimming took 6 bases from V and 7 from J, leaving 15 bases between them. Here the CDR3 reads CASSPEGRSEAFF. The CDR3 DNA follows: TGTGCCAGCAGCCCTGAGGGGCGGAGTGAAGCTTTCTTT.

The rearrangement uses TRBV13 and TRBJ2-7; TRBD1 matches at 10 bases. The CDR3 is made up of 13 amino acids. J lost 7 bases, V lost 5 bases, and 5 bases had no gene match. Germline CDR1 PRHDT, CDR2 FYEKMQ (reference sequence). The CDR3 is CASSQDRGIEQYF. The CDR3, as DNA: TGTGCCAGCAGCCAGGACAGGGGGATTGAGCAGTACTTC.

The genes are TRBV19 and TRBJ1-4; D remains unclear. Trimming pared 8 bases from V and 5 bases from J, leaving 12 bases between. The length of the CDR3 is 13 residues. The germline gives CDR1 LNHDA, CDR2 SQIVND (reference sequence). Here the CDR3 DNA reads TGTGCCAGTCTCGGGAGGGCCAATGAAAAACTGTTTTTT. It specifies CASLGRANEKLFF.

The chain carries TRBV7-3 and TRBJ2-5; 7 bases align to TRBD1. Germline V gene sequence: CDR1 SGHTA, CDR2 FQGTGA. This CDR3 contains 13 residues. Trimming at V came to 5 bases and at J to 5 bases, leaving 5 bases not matched to a gene. CDR3 DNA: TGTGCCAGCAGCAGTAACAGGGGTGAGACCCAGTACTTC. Its translation: CASSSNRGETQYF.

The gene calls are TRBV11-3 and TRBJ2-3; tentative D call: TRBD2 (6 bases). Germline loops: CDR1 SGHNT, CDR2 YENEEA. Trimming stripped 4 bases from V and 0 bases from J, with 8 bases between. This CDR3 comprises 14 residues. CDR3 protein: CASSSGVSTDTQYF. The DNA of the CDR3 is TGTGCCAGCAGCTCGGGGGTTAGCACAGATACGCAGTATTTT.

V usage is TRBV27 and J usage is TRBJ1-3, with 7 bases matching TRBD1. There are 15 residues in the CDR3. Germline V gene data show CDR1 as MNHEY and CDR2 as SMNVEV (reference sequence). The V and J ends lost 5 bases and 4 bases, in that order; junction bases with no gene match: 8. The CDR3 coding sequence is TGTGCCAGCAGTCCCACACAGGGGATAGGAAACACCATATATTTT. It translates to CASSPTQGIGNTIYF.

This clone was seen a few times. The chain combines TRBV19 with TRBJ1-1; tentative D call: TRBD1 (5 bases). The germline gives CDR1 LNHDA, CDR2 SQIVND (reference sequence). Between the trimmed V and J ends, which lost 1 base and 2 bases, there was a span of 8 bases. The CDR3 loop spans 14 amino acids. This chain's CDR3 is CASSIGTPNTEAFF. In DNA, the CDR3 is TGTGCCAGTAGTATAGGGACACCAAACACTGAAGCTTTCTTT.

The rearrangement joins TRBV7-9 to TRBJ2-3; 10 nucleotides line up with TRBD2. In germline, CDR1 is SEHNR, CDR2 FQNEAQ (reference sequence). V lost 5 bases to trimming and J lost 6 bases; unmatched junction nucleotides: 8. This CDR3 region has 15 residues. CDR3 region: CASSPDSGGWDTQYF. CDR3 coding DNA: TGTGCCAGCAGCCCCGATAGCGGGGGGTGGGATACGCAGTATTTT.

The rearrangement joins TRBV6-5 to TRBJ1-5; D not certain. The germline CDR1 and CDR2 sequences are MNHEY and SVGAGI. The V gene lost 6 bases and the J gene lost 7 bases, with 16 bases spanning the gap. This CDR3 has 14 residues. The CDR3 reads CASRNPGNNQPQHF. The CDR3 DNA is TGTGCCAGCAGAAATCCGGGAAACAACCAGCCCCAGCATTTT.

A single count supports this clone. J is TRBJ2-7 and V is TRBV7-2; 12 bases agree with TRBD1. The junction had 6 bases not matched to a gene; V was cut back by 5 bases and J by 4 bases. The CDR3 is made up of 15 amino acids. Germline CDR1 and CDR2: SGHTA and FQGNSA. The CDR3 sequence: CASSLGTGGFYEQYF. In nucleotides, the CDR3 is TGTGCCAGCAGCCTGGGGACAGGGGGCTTTTACGAGCAGTACTTC.

V usage is TRBV19 and J usage is TRBJ1-4; D gene uncertain. Trimming removed 3 bases at V and 0 bases at J, with 5 bases between. The CDR3 is 14 amino acids. Germline CDR1 LNHDA, CDR2 SQIVND (reference sequence). CDR3 amino acids: CASSIAATNEKLFF. DNA for the CDR3: TGTGCCAGTAGTATCGCCGCAACTAATGAAAAACTGTTTTTT.

The rearrangement uses TRBV7-8 and TRBJ2-7; the match to TRBD1 covers 10 bases. This CDR3 region has 16 residues. Germline V CDR1 and CDR2: SGHVS, FQNEAQ. Trimming took 5 bases from V and 3 from J; bases not matched to a gene: 10. This CDR3 is CASSTRTGGEVYEQYF. The DNA of the CDR3 is TGTGCCAGCAGCACCCGGACAGGGGGAGAGGTCTACGAGCAGTACTTC.

The chain links TRBV11-3 to TRBJ2-1; 7 bases are shared with TRBD2. J was trimmed by 9 bases and V by 3 bases; bases with no gene match: 2. Germline loops: CDR1 SGHNT, CDR2 YENEEA. The length of the CDR3 is 12 residues. DNA for the CDR3: TGTGCCAGCAGCTTGAGGGAGGGTGAGCAGTTCTTC. As protein: CASSLREGEQFF. The whole variable domain, filled in from reference TRBV11-3 and TRBJ2-1, reads EAGVVQSPRYKIIEKKQPVAFWCNPISGHNTLYWYLQNLGQGPELLIRYENEEAVDDSQLPKDRFSAERLKGVDSTLKIQPAELGDSAVYLCASSLREGEQFFGPGTRLTVL.